What follows describes a single TCR beta chain. The data derive from a study of shared clonotypes between healthy human individuals. CDR1 SQVTM and CDR2 ANQGSEA come from the germline V gene. This CDR3 spans 16 amino acids. Trimming left V 0 bases short and J 3 bases short, with 12 bases between. Every subset's genomic DNA went evenly onto several immunoSEQ plates. Sequencing used immunoSEQ multiplex PCR; TCRdb keeps in-frame clones, though not all of them. The sample lists about 560,000 clones; about 80% were seen once. This chain links TRBV29-1 with TRBJ2-6; D is possibly TRBD1 (5 bases). This receptor was obtained from a middle-aged woman in good health. Some clones in this sample may be carry-over from other donors' samples. Input material: PBMCs. CDR3 coding DNA: TGCAGCGTTGAAGATTCAGGACACCGTGGGGCCAACGTCCTGACTTTC. Translating gives CSVEDSGHRGANVLTF.